The rows below give T cell receptor beta chains drawn from one sample of a study of shared clonotypes between healthy human individuals. Only in-frame clones appear in the TCRdb table, and some are missing; sequencing was by immunoSEQ multiplex PCR. Among over a million clones listed, just under 99% were seen once. The sample taken for sequencing was naive CD4+ T cells sorted from blood. The receptors originated from a man in his thirties or forties in good health. Both conserved end residues are part of each CDR3.

>TRBJ2-5|TRBV5-1|17
CASSLGRTSGWGETQYF
>TRBJ1-1|TRBV5-6|14
CASSLATMNTEAFF
>TRBJ1-1|TRBV18|14
CASSPVSGGVEAFF
>TRBJ1-5|TRBV6-1|13
CASRPPSGQPQHF
>TRBJ2-7|TRBV2|14
CASRQPGGAYEQYF
>TRBJ2-1|TRBV15|12
CATSRAPNEQFF
>TRBJ1-5|TRBV14|13
CASSQDWYQPQHF
>TRBJ1-1|TRBV5-1|15
CASSLLGPLNTEAFF
>TRBJ2-2|TRBV5-1|15
CASSASSAHTGELFF
>TRBJ2-7|TRBV10-2|17
CASSESGGRAGSYEQYF
>TRBJ1-4|TRBV6-6|16
CASTQGQGRRLEKLFF
>TRBJ1-2|TRBV5-4|17
CASTSSPTGGRTYGYTF
>TRBJ2-1|TRBV7-8|17
CASSLGPSGAMNVEQFF
>TRBJ1-1|TRBV5-1|14
CASSLVDRGYGAFF
>TRBJ2-2|TRBV5-1|17
CASSVSGTPTHTGELFF
>TRBJ2-7|TRBV11-2|12
CASRSSSYEQYF
>TRBJ1-4|TRBV19|15
CASKNPTGGDEKLFF
>TRBJ2-3|TRBV5-1|14
CASKGRAGELTQYF
>TRBJ2-1|TRBV6-5|16
CASSYFLPATYNEQFF
>TRBJ2-1|TRBV4-1|16
CASRGEIVSSYNEQFF
>TRBJ2-5|TRBV11-1|15
CASSIPTGGLETQYF
>TRBJ1-1|TRBV5-1|14
CASKREGSHTEAFF
>TRBJ2-1|TRBV6-1|11
CASSEDGEQFF
>TRBJ1-5|TRBV7-2|13
CASSRIGNQPQHF
>TRBJ2-2|TRBV5-4|15
CASSPWGVNTGELFF
>TRBJ2-7|TRBV7-8|16
CASSTIAGGPTYEQYF
>TRBJ2-7|TRBV2|12
CASSEYGSRLIF
>TRBJ2-1|TRBV9|17
CASSAPGRPPSYNEQFF
>TRBJ2-7|TRBV7-2|14
CASTLDRSSYEQYF
>TRBJ2-3|TRBV27|13
CASRQPRTDTQYF
>TRBJ2-6|TRBV9|20
CASSSTGGPNVGSGANVLTF
>TRBJ2-5|TRBV7-3|13
CASSRDIGETQYF
>TRBJ2-1|TRBV5-4|16
CASRLPGQSSYNEQFF
>TRBJ2-6|TRBV11-3|16
CASSPSWGSGANVLTF
>TRBJ2-5|TRBV28|16
CASSSPGTGIAETQYF
>TRBJ1-1|TRBV27|18
CASSPDLDRGLENTEAFF
>TRBJ2-3|TRBV29-1|15
CSVEDPVDSTDTQYF
>TRBJ2-5|TRBV30|15
CAWRNGRKYQETQYF
>TRBJ2-7|TRBV29-1|13
CSVGVGRLYEQYF
>TRBJ1-2|TRBV13|15
CASSFNRGRTYGYTF
>TRBJ2-3|TRBV27|14
CASSGRGWEDTQYF
>TRBJ2-3|TRBV7-3|21
CASSLTRLRGLAGVGTDTQYF
>TRBJ2-2|TRBV27|17
CASSLRQTGGNTGELFF
>TRBJ1-2|TRBV28|13
CASSPNRDRSYTF
>TRBJ1-1|TRBV7-6|15
CASSLNGVRTTEAFF
>TRBJ2-1|TRBV29-1|8
CSAGQLFF
>TRBJ1-2|TRBV6-5|15
CASRPGQGYLYGYTF
>TRBJ1-1|TRBV6-4|15
CARGRDRGEESEAFF
>TRBJ2-7|TRBV28|11
CASITGYEQYF
>TRBJ2-6|TRBV6-5|16
CASSYEGSGGANVLTF
>TRBJ2-3|TRBV28|15
CASSFRVPSTDTQYF
>TRBJ2-1|TRBV19|14
CASSITSGRNEQFF
>TRBJ2-5|TRBV7-6|16
CASSFRLAGGQETQYF
>TRBJ2-5|TRBV6-4|17
CASSETASGVWLETQYF